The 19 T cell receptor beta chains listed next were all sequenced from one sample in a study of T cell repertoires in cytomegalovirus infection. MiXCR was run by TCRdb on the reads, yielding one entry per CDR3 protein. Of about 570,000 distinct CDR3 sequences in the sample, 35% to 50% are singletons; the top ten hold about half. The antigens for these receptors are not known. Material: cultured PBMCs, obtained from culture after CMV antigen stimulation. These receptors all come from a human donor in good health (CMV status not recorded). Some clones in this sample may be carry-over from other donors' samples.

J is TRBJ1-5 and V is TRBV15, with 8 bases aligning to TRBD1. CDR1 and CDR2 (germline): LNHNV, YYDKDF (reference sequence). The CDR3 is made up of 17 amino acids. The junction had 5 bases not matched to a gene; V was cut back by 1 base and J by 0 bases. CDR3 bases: TGTGCCACCAGCAGAGGAAGGACAGGGTATAGCAATCAGCCCCAGCATTTT. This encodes CATSRGRTGYSNQPQHF.

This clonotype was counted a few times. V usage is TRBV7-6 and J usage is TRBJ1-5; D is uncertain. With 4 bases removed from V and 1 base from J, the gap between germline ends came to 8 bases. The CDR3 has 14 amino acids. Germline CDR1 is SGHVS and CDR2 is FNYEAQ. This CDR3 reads CASSSDESNQPQHF. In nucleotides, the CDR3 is TGTGCCAGCAGCTCGGACGAGAGCAATCAGCCCCAGCATTTT.

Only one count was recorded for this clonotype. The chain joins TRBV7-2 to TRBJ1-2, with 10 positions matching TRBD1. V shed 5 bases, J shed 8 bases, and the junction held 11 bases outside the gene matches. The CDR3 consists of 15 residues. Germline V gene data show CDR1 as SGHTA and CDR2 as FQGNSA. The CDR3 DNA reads TGTGCCAGCAGCCGCAGAACCGGACAGGGGGAGGGCTACACCTTC. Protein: CASSRRTGQGEGYTF.

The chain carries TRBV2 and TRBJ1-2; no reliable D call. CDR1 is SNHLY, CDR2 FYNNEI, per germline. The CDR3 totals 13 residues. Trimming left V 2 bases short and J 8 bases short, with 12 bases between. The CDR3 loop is CASSEIRDRGYTF. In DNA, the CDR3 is TGTGCCAGCAGTGAAATTAGGGATCGCGGCTACACCTTC.

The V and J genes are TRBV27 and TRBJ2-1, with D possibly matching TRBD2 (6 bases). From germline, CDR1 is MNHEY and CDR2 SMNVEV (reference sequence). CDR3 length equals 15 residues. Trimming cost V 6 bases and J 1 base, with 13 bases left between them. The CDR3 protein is CASRPGTLSYNEQFF. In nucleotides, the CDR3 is TGTGCCAGCAGACCCGGGACTCTGTCCTACAATGAGCAGTTCTTC.

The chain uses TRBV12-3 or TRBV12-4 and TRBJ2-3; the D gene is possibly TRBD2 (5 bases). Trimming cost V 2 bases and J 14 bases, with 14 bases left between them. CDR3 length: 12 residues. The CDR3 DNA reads TGTGCCAGCAGTTTACAGGTAGCGACCGGGTATTTT. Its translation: CASSLQVATGYF.

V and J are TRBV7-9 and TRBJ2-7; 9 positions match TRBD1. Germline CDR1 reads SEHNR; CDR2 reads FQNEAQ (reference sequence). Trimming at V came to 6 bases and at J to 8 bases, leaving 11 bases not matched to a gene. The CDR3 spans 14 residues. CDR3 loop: CASRAGTGNVKQYF. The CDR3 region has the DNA TGTGCCAGCAGAGCCGGGACAGGGAATGTAAAGCAGTACTTC.

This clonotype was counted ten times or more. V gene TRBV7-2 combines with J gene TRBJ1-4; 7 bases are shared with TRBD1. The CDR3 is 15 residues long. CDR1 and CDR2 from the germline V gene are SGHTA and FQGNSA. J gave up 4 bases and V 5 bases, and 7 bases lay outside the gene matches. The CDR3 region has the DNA TGTGCCAGCAGCAGTCAGGGACAGTATAATGAAAAACTGTTTTTT. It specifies CASSSQGQYNEKLFF.

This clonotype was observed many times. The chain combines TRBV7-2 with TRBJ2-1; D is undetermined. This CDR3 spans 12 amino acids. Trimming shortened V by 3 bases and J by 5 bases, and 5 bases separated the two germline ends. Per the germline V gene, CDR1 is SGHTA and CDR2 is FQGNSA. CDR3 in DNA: TGTGCCAGCAGCTTGCGCCACAATGAGCAGTTCTTC. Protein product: CASSLRHNEQFF.

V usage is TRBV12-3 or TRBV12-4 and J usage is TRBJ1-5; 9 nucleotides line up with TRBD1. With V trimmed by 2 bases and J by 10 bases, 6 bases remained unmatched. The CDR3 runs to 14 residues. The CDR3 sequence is CASSLRDREGPQHF. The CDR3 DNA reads TGTGCCAGCAGTTTAAGGGACAGGGAAGGACCCCAGCATTTT.

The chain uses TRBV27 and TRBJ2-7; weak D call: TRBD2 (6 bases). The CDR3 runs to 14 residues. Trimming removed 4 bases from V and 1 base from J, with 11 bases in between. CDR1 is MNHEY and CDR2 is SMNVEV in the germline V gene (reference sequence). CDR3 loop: CASSSGGISYEQYF. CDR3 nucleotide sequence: TGTGCCAGCAGTTCTGGGGGGATATCCTACGAGCAGTACTTC.

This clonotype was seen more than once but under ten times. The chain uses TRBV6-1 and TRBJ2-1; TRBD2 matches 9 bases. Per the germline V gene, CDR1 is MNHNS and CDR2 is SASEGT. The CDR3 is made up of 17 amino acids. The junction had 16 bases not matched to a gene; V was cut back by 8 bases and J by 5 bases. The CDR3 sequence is CASAKRASGVGDNEQFF. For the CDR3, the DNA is TGTGCCAGCGCCAAGAGGGCTAGCGGGGTGGGGGACAATGAGCAGTTCTTC.

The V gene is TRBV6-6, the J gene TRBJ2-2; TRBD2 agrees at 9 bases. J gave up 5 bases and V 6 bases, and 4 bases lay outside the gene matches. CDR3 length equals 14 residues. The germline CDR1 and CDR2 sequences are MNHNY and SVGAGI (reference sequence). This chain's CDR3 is CASRGTSRTGELFF. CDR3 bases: TGTGCCAGCAGAGGGACTAGCAGAACCGGGGAGCTGTTTTTT.

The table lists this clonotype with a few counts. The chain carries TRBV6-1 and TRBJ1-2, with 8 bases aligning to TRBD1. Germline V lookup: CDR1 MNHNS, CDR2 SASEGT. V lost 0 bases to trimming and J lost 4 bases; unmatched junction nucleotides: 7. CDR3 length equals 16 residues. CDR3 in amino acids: CASSEALAGQGYGYTF. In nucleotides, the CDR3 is TGTGCCAGCAGTGAAGCCCTAGCTGGACAGGGCTATGGCTACACCTTC.

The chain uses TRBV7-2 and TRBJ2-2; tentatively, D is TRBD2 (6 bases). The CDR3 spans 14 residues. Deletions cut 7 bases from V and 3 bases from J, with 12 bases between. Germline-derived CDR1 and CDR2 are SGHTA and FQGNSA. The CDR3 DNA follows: TGTGCCAGCAATCGGGACTCGTACACCGGGGAGCTGTTTTTT. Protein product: CASNRDSYTGELFF.

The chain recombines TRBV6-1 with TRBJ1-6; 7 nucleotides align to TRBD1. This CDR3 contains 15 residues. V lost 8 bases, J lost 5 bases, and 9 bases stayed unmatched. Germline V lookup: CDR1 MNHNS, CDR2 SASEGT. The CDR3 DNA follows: TGTGCCAGCGTGGAGGGGGCGCCCCATAATTCACCCCTCCACTTT. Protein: CASVEGAPHNSPLHF.

CDR3 nucleotide sequence: TGTGCCAGCAGTGGATTAAGTTATAGCAATCAGCCCCAGCATTTT. It encodes CASSGLSYSNQPQHF. The chain is built from TRBV2 and TRBJ1-5; no reliable D call. V was shortened by 4 bases and J by 0 bases, with 10 bases between the two germline ends. This CDR3 region has 15 residues. Per germline, CDR1 SNHLY and CDR2 FYNNEI.

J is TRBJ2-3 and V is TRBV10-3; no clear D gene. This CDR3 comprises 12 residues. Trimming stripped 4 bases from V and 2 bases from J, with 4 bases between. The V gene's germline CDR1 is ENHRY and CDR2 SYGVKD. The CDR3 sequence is CAISVATDTQYF. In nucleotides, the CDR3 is TGTGCCATCAGTGTAGCCACAGATACGCAGTATTTT.

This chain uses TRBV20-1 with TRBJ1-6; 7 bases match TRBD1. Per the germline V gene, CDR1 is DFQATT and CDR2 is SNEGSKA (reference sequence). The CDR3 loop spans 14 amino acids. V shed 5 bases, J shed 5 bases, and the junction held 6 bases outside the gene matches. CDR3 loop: CSAYRQGDNSPLHF. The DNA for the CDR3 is TGCAGTGCTTACCGACAGGGCGATAATTCACCCCTCCACTTT.